These 26 T cell receptor beta chains were all obtained from the same sample, sequenced in a study of T cells in Graves' hyperthyroidism and ophthalmopathy. Using RNA transcripts as the source, TCR beta CDR3 regions were amplified. HTBI primers were used for first-round RT-PCR of the TCR CDR3. Using its own MiXCR run on the multiplex PCR reads, TCRdb lists one record per CDR3 protein. The sample records 350,000 or so distinct CDR3 sequences, 15% to 20% being singletons. Sequenced input: blood. Receptor source: a woman younger than 45 with Graves' hyperthyroidism that later progressed to Graves' ophthalmopathy.

This clonotype was observed at least ten times. The V and J genes are TRBV12-5 and TRBJ2-5, with a possible D match to TRBD2 (5 bases). Germline CDR1 and CDR2: LGHNT and FRNRAP. CDR3 size: 15 residues. Trimming took 6 bases from V and 2 from J, leaving 16 bases between them. The CDR3 loop reads CASGTSGGLQETQYF. The CDR3 DNA follows: TGTGCTAGTGGCACCTCAGGCGGGTTGCAAGAGACCCAGTACTTC. Combining the CDR3 with reference TRBV12-5 and TRBJ2-5 gives the whole variable domain DARVTQTPRHKVTEMGQEVTMRCQPILGHNTVFWYRQTMMQGLELLAYFRNRAPLDDSGMPKDRFSAEMPDATLATLKIQPSEPRDSAVYFCASGTSGGLQETQYFGPGTRLLVL.

The gene calls are TRBV4-1 and TRBJ1-5, with D perhaps matching TRBD1 (5 bases). Trimming cost V 4 bases and J 4 bases, with 14 bases left between them. Per the germline V gene, CDR1 is MGHRA and CDR2 is YSYEKL. CDR3 size: 15 residues. DNA for the CDR3: TGCGCCAGCAGCCTGGGGACCGCCGGAAATCAGCCCCAGCATTTT. Protein: CASSLGTAGNQPQHF.

This clonotype was seen a few times. V and J are TRBV6-7 and TRBJ1-5, with TRBD1 identical over 10 bases. TRBV6-7 carries the ORF label, with uncertain function. The V and J ends lost 5 bases and 0 bases, in that order; junction bases with no gene match: 19. This CDR3 is 21 amino acids long. The CDR3 is CASSTSLIGQGGGYSNQPQHF. CDR3 nucleotides: TGTGCCAGCAGTACTTCACTTATAGGACAGGGGGGCGGTTATAGCAATCAGCCCCAGCATTTT.

This clonotype was detected many times. The genes are TRBV20-1 and TRBJ2-5; TRBD1 agrees at 7 bases. The CDR3 is made up of 13 amino acids. Germline assignment: CDR1 DFQATT and CDR2 SNEGSKA (reference sequence). The V gene end was trimmed by 6 bases and the J gene end by 3 bases; junction bases not matched to a gene: 7. The CDR3 bases are TGCAGTGCCCCGCCCGGGACAGAAGAGACCCAGTACTTC. It specifies CSAPPGTEETQYF.

This clonotype was recorded at least ten times. V is TRBV6-1 and J is TRBJ2-1, with TRBD2 matching over 9 bases. CDR3 length: 18 residues. The V gene's germline CDR1 is MNHNS and CDR2 SASEGT. V lost 6 bases, J lost 4 bases, and 16 bases stayed unmatched. The CDR3 DNA follows: TGTGCCAGCAGGGACCCGATGGTGGCTAGCGGGGAATACAATGAGCAGTTCTTC. Protein product: CASRDPMVASGEYNEQFF.

This clonotype was counted between two and nine times. V gene TRBV12-3 or TRBV12-4 combines with J gene TRBJ2-7; D gene unclear. The CDR3 is 11 amino acids. V lost 5 bases, J lost 5 bases, and 7 bases lay in between. DNA of the CDR3: TGTGCCAGCAGTGGCTACGACGAGCAGTACTTC. Amino acids: CASSGYDEQYF.

On this clonotype itself: An end of the junction differs from the germline gene, which may be a read error. The chain combines TRBV7-6 with TRBJ2-1, with TRBD1 as a possible D gene (6 bases). This CDR3 comprises 12 residues. Germline CDR1 and CDR2: SGHVS and FNYEAQ. CDR3 sequence reads: CASSQTGNEQLF. The CDR3 DNA follows: TGTGCCAGCAGCCAAACAGGGAATGAGCAGCTCTTC.

This clonotype has ten or more counts. The CDR3 DNA reads TGTGCCTGGAGTGTTTCAGGGGGTAGCTATGGCTACACCTTC. The encoded protein is CAWSVSGGSYGYTF. The V gene is TRBV30, the J gene TRBJ1-2, with 7 nucleotides matching TRBD1. The junction had 5 bases not matched to a gene; V was cut back by 0 bases and J by 4 bases. CDR1 is GTSNPN, CDR2 SVGIG, per germline (reference sequence). The CDR3 runs to 14 residues.

J is TRBJ2-6 and V is TRBV4-1, with D unclear. The CDR3 is made up of 20 amino acids. Germline V gene data show CDR1 as MGHRA and CDR2 as YSYEKL. V was pared by 0 bases and J by 4 bases, with 22 bases between. This CDR3 reads CASSQDMIRVADPGANVLTF. CDR3 in DNA: TGCGCCAGCAGCCAAGATATGATTAGAGTGGCGGATCCCGGGGCCAACGTCCTGACTTTC.

This clonotype was observed a few times. The gene calls are TRBV10-1 and TRBJ1-4; 7 nucleotides match TRBD1. Germline lookup yields CDR1 WNHNN and CDR2 SYGVQD (reference sequence). CDR3 size: 15 residues. V lost 4 bases, J lost 8 bases, and 10 bases stayed unmatched. CDR3 sequence (DNA): TGCGCCAGCAGTGCCGCAGACAGGGCAGGCGAAAAACTGTTTTTT. Its protein is CASSAADRAGEKLFF.

This clonotype has ten or more counts. The CDR3 is CASSYSEGALGYTF. For the CDR3, the DNA is TGTGCCAGCAGTTACTCCGAGGGGGCTCTTGGCTACACCTTC. V usage is TRBV6-5 and J usage is TRBJ1-2, with 7 bases identical to TRBD1. V lost 0 bases, J lost 7 bases, and 5 bases stayed unmatched. The germline V gene encodes CDR1 MNHEY and CDR2 SVGAGI. The CDR3 runs to 14 residues.

This clonotype was counted at least ten times. J is TRBJ1-4 and V is TRBV2, with a weak D call TRBD1 (6 bases). This CDR3 is 14 amino acids long. Germline CDR1 SNHLY, CDR2 FYNNEI. The V and J ends lost 7 bases and 7 bases respectively, with 16 bases between them. CDR3 loop: CASKSDSGAEKLFF. For the CDR3, the DNA is TGTGCCAGCAAATCGGACTCGGGGGCTGAAAAACTGTTTTTT.

The chain links TRBV4-2 to TRBJ2-3; 7 bases agree with TRBD2. The CDR3 is 16 residues long. The germline V gene encodes CDR1 LGHNA and CDR2 YNFKEQ. Losses at the gene ends were 8 bases for V and 4 bases for J; bases not matched to a gene: 15. CDR3 nucleotides: TGTGCCAGCGGCTCGGCGGCGGGGGATCGCGCAGATACGCAGTATTTT. Translated: CASGSAAGDRADTQYF.

V is TRBV20-1 and J is TRBJ2-1; weak D call: TRBD2 (6 bases). Germline V gene data show CDR1 as DFQATT and CDR2 as SNEGSKA (reference sequence). This CDR3 is built from 13 residues. V was shortened by 6 bases and J by 4 bases, with 13 bases between the two germline ends. As DNA, the CDR3 is TGCAGTGCGCGAGGGACTGCATACAATGAGCAGTTCTTC. Its translation is CSARGTAYNEQFF.

This clonotype was seen many times. The rearrangement joins TRBV2 to TRBJ2-3, with 9 bases fitting TRBD1. Losses at the gene ends were 6 bases for V and 4 bases for J; bases not matched to a gene: 8. Germline values: CDR1 SNHLY, CDR2 FYNNEI. This CDR3 comprises 15 residues. CDR3 sequence: CASRRGQGWADTQYF. The CDR3, as DNA: TGTGCCAGCAGAAGGGGACAGGGATGGGCAGATACGCAGTATTTT.

This clonotype was observed many times. The V call is TRBV28, the J call TRBJ2-7, with D possibly TRBD1 on 6 matching bases. The CDR3 runs 13 residues. Germline V lookup: CDR1 MDHEN, CDR2 SYDVKM. V was shortened by 5 bases and J by 5 bases, with 13 bases between the two germline ends. CDR3 sequence reads: CASSLTGTHEQYF. The CDR3 DNA is TGTGCCAGCAGTCTAACAGGGACCCACGAGCAGTACTTC.

This clonotype showed up just a few times. A much larger clone is a single base away; this may be a read error. This chain connects TRBV20-1 to TRBJ1-1; 9 bases map to TRBD1. Germline CDR1 and CDR2: DFQATT and SNEGSKA (reference sequence). CDR3 size: 13 residues. After removal of 5 bases from V and 6 bases from J, the junction contained 7 bases not matched to a gene. Here the CDR3 reads CSAWDRVGSEAFF. In DNA form, the CDR3 reads TGCAGTGCTTGGGACAGGGTGGGGTCTGAAGCTTTCTTT.

This chain joins TRBV6-1 and TRBJ1-4, with D perhaps matching TRBD1 (6 bases). Trimming left V 2 bases short and J 7 bases short, with 17 bases between. The CDR3 covers 16 residues. CDR1 MNHNS and CDR2 SASEGT come from the germline V gene. The DNA of the CDR3 is TGTGCCAGCAGTGAATTTGGAGGGGGAGGTTTTGAAAAACTGTTTTTT. Its protein is CASSEFGGGGFEKLFF.

The rearrangement joins TRBV6-1 to TRBJ1-2; perhaps TRBD1 as D (5 bases). Germline CDR1 and CDR2: MNHNS and SASEGT. The CDR3 is made up of 18 amino acids. Trimming took off 6 bases at V and 6 bases at J, with 29 bases between the two ends. In DNA, the CDR3 is TGTGCCAGCAGACCGGACACTTTGATTGTTGGCTATCTGGATGGCTACACCTTC. Residues: CASRPDTLIVGYLDGYTF.

This clonotype showed up many times. The V gene is TRBV5-1, the J gene TRBJ2-2, with unresolved D. CDR3 length: 16 residues. Germline CDR1 reads SGHRS; CDR2 reads YFSETQ. With 1 base removed from V and 0 bases from J, the gap between germline ends came to 10 bases. CDR3 nucleotides: TGCGCCAGCAGCTTGTCGGCCGTATCGAACACCGGGGAGCTGTTTTTT. Protein sequence: CASSLSAVSNTGELFF.

This clonotype was seen ten or more times. The chain has TRBV2 and TRBJ2-7; the D is unclear. The CDR3 length is 14 residues. CDR1 is SNHLY and CDR2 is FYNNEI in the germline V gene. V lost 4 bases and J lost 3, with 13 bases in between. In nucleotides, the CDR3 is TGTGCCAGCAGTGTTGGTTCGGCTTACTACGAGCAGTACTTC. It encodes CASSVGSAYYEQYF.

This clonotype was seen only a few times. The chain recombines TRBV15 with TRBJ2-3, with D unresolved. Between the trimmed V and J ends, which lost 1 base and 3 bases, there was a span of 5 bases. Germline assignment: CDR1 LNHNV and CDR2 YYDKDF (reference sequence). This CDR3 is 13 amino acids long. This CDR3 reads CATSRVETDTQYF. The CDR3, as DNA: TGTGCCACCAGCAGAGTTGAAACAGATACGCAGTATTTT. Drawing the rest from reference TRBV15 and TRBJ2-3, the complete variable domain is DAMVIQNPRYQVTQFGKPVTLSCSQTLNHNVMYWYQQKSSQAPKLLFHYYDKDFNNEADTPDNFQSRRPNTSFCFLDIRSPGLGDTAMYLCATSRVETDTQYFGPGTRLTVL.

This clonotype was picked up many times. The chain has TRBV14 and TRBJ2-7; D may be TRBD2 (5 bases). V was cut by 0 bases and J by 6 bases, with 18 bases left in between. From germline, CDR1 is SGHDN and CDR2 FVKESK. This CDR3 contains 16 residues. The CDR3 DNA follows: TGTGCCAGCAGCCAAGAAGAGCTGGACTCCCGACCCGAGCAGTACTTC. It yields the protein CASSQEELDSRPEQYF. Drawing the rest from reference TRBV14 and TRBJ2-7, the complete variable domain is EAGVTQFPSHSVIEKGQTVTLRCDPISGHDNLYWYRRVMGKEIKFLLHFVKESKQDESGMPNNRFLAERTGGTYSTLKVQPAELEDSGVYFCASSQEELDSRPEQYFGPGTRLTVT.

There are many counts of this clonotype. The chain employs TRBV7-2 and TRBJ2-7, with unresolved D. Germline V gene sequence: CDR1 SGHTA, CDR2 FQGNSA. V lost 1 base to trimming and J lost 3 bases, with 13 bases between them. The CDR3 is made up of 15 amino acids. For the CDR3, the DNA is TGTGCCAGCAGCTTAGATATAACAAGTATCTACGAGCAGTACTTC. As protein: CASSLDITSIYEQYF.

This clonotype came up many times. J is TRBJ2-5 and V is TRBV28; no definite D call. Trimming cost V 2 bases and J 2 bases, with 12 bases left between them. This CDR3 spans 15 amino acids. CDR1 and CDR2 from the germline V gene are MDHEN and SYDVKM. CDR3 in amino acids: CASSLTPLGQETQYF. The CDR3 DNA is TGTGCCAGCAGTTTAACCCCACTGGGACAAGAGACCCAGTACTTC.

This clonotype was counted many times. The chain combines TRBV11-3 with TRBJ2-1; D is perhaps TRBD2 (6 bases). Between the trimmed V and J ends, which lost 5 bases and 7 bases, there was a span of 15 bases. CDR3 size: 14 residues. Germline values: CDR1 SGHNT, CDR2 YENEEA. The CDR3 nucleotides are TGTGCCAGCAGCCGGGTTAGCGGTTCTAATGAGCAGTTCTTC. It specifies CASSRVSGSNEQFF.